The 13 T cell receptor beta chains below all came from one sample that was sequenced in a study of T-cell memory formation after mild COVID-19. One entry per CDR3 protein, called by TCRdb with MiXCR from the 5' RACE reads. The sample lists hundreds of thousands of distinct CDR3 sequences, 25% to 30% seen once, with roughly 13% in the top ten. Sequencing input: PBMCs or a T cell subset sorted from them (not recorded which). These receptors came from an adult woman who had mild COVID-19 (a few samples of this study predate the infection). Cell type and time point are not known.

The chain links TRBV15 to TRBJ2-3; D gene uncertain. Germline V lookup: CDR1 LNHNV, CDR2 YYDKDF (reference sequence). V shed 4 bases and J shed 5 bases, with 7 bases lying between them. This CDR3 contains 12 residues. CDR3 coding DNA: TGTGCCACCAGCATTTTAGAAGATACGCAGTATTTT. Its protein is CATSILEDTQYF.

The rearrangement links TRBV12-3 or TRBV12-4 to TRBJ2-1, with 13 bases matching TRBD2. J lost 10 bases, V lost 9 bases, and 12 bases had no gene match. The CDR3 has 15 amino acids. The CDR3 DNA follows: TGTGCCAGTGCGGGCGGGACTAGCGGGATTGGGGAGCAGTTCTTC. Amino acid sequence: CASAGGTSGIGEQFF.

The genes are TRBV29-1 and TRBJ2-7; D not resolved. This CDR3 spans 12 amino acids. Looked up from germline, CDR1 is SQVTM and CDR2 is ANQGSEA. V lost 3 bases and J lost 3, with 9 bases in between. This chain's CDR3 is CSVEAEGYEQYF. In nucleotides, the CDR3 is TGCAGCGTTGAGGCAGAAGGCTACGAGCAGTACTTC.

This clonotype showed up just a few times. The rearrangement links TRBV5-1 to TRBJ2-7, with 10 bases lining up with TRBD1. CDR1 is SGHRS and CDR2 is YFSETQ in the germline V gene. V lost 4 bases and J lost 4; bases outside the gene matches: 5. This CDR3 spans 14 amino acids. The CDR3 bases are TGCGCCAGCAGCCCCTGGACAGGGGGGTACGAGCAGTACTTC. This gives the protein CASSPWTGGYEQYF. Complete variable domain (other parts from reference TRBV5-1 and TRBJ2-7): KAGVTQTPRYLIKTRGQQVTLSCSPISGHRSVSWYQQTPGQGLQFLFEYFSETQRNKGNFPGRFSGRQFSNSRSEMNVSTLELGDSALYLCASSPWTGGYEQYFGPGTRLTVT.

V and J are TRBV5-1 and TRBJ2-7; 8 nucleotides align to TRBD2. The CDR3 is 15 residues long. After removal of 3 bases from V and 6 bases from J, the junction contained 11 bases not matched to a gene. From germline, CDR1 is SGHRS and CDR2 YFSETQ. The CDR3 is CASSSTSGRSVEQYF. DNA for the CDR3: TGCGCCAGCAGCTCCACCAGCGGGAGAAGTGTCGAGCAGTACTTC.

The V and J genes are TRBV12-3 or TRBV12-4 and TRBJ2-2; 8 nucleotides match TRBD1. This CDR3 contains 15 residues. After removal of 3 bases from V and 7 bases from J, the junction contained 7 bases not matched to a gene. This chain's CDR3 is CASSFRRTGGGELFF. CDR3 sequence (DNA): TGTGCCAGCAGTTTTAGACGAACAGGGGGCGGGGAGCTGTTTTTT.

The chain employs TRBV20-1 and TRBJ1-1; D unresolved. The length of the CDR3 is 14 residues. V shed 5 bases and J shed 2 bases, with 15 bases lying between them. Germline CDR1 and CDR2: DFQATT and SNEGSKA (reference sequence). Here the CDR3 DNA reads TGCAGTGCTCCAAATAGTCTGGGTAACACTGAAGCTTTCTTT. It encodes CSAPNSLGNTEAFF.

The chain combines TRBV18 with TRBJ1-5; D unclear. The CDR3 covers 13 residues. The germline CDR1 and CDR2 sequences are KGHSH and LQKENI. V gave up 2 bases and J gave up 4 bases, with 6 bases separating them. In nucleotides, the CDR3 is TGTGCCAGCTCACCAGGAGAGAATCAGCCCCAGCATTTT. Protein product: CASSPGENQPQHF.

The CDR3 protein is CASSLASGGPDTQYF. The CDR3 DNA follows: TGCGCCAGCAGCTTAGCTAGCGGGGGCCCCGATACGCAGTATTTT. The chain links TRBV5-1 to TRBJ2-3; 10 nucleotides agree with TRBD2. Germline CDR1 SGHRS, CDR2 YFSETQ. The CDR3 totals 15 residues. V lost 2 bases and J lost 6; bases outside the gene matches: 6.

The chain couples TRBV20-1 to TRBJ1-2; no firm D call. The CDR3 totals 14 residues. Deletions cut 3 bases from V and 4 bases from J, with 15 bases between. Germline V lookup: CDR1 DFQATT, CDR2 SNEGSKA (reference sequence). The CDR3: CSASPLGFGYGYTF. Here the CDR3 DNA reads TGCAGTGCTAGCCCCCTGGGGTTTGGCTATGGCTACACCTTC.

This clonotype was seen a handful of times. The chain carries TRBV7-6 and TRBJ1-5, with D uncertain. V lost 2 bases, J lost 4 bases, and 15 bases lay in between. The CDR3 has 16 amino acids. The V gene's germline CDR1 is SGHVS and CDR2 FNYEAQ. CDR3 sequence reads: CASSLPSAALNQPQHF. CDR3 bases: TGTGCCAGCAGCTTACCCTCGGCAGCTCTAAATCAGCCCCAGCATTTT.

This clonotype has more than one count but fewer than ten. V is TRBV27 and J is TRBJ2-3; tentative D call: TRBD1 (5 bases). The CDR3 has 15 residues. V lost 1 base to trimming and J lost 3 bases, with 11 bases between them. Germline loops: CDR1 MNHEY, CDR2 SMNVEV (reference sequence). The CDR3 loop reads CASSLWGRPTDTQYF. The CDR3 DNA sequence: TGTGCCAGCAGTTTATGGGGCAGGCCGACAGATACGCAGTATTTT.

This clonotype was observed a handful of times. V is TRBV3-1 and J is TRBJ2-7; D is undetermined. CDR1 is LGHDT and CDR2 is YNNKEL in the germline V gene (reference sequence). V was pared by 2 bases and J by 5 bases, with 4 bases between. The CDR3 runs to 11 residues. For the CDR3, the DNA is TGTGCCAGCAGCCAATACGACGAGCAGTACTTC. It encodes CASSQYDEQYF.